This T cell receptor beta chain was identified in a study of T-cell memory formation after mild COVID-19. Study-level background: In these data, TCR clusters were largely donor specific.

Comments on this clonotype: Its antigen remains unidentified.

Study observations and caveats: A balance of CD4 and CD8 characterized clones contracting day 15 to 85, whereas later expanders leaned CD4+. The appearance of some responding clones in pre-infection memory suggested that cross-reactive memory joined.

Constant-segment primers served in 5'RACE that generated TCR alpha and TCR beta cDNA libraries bearing sample barcodes and UMIs. MiXCR, applied by TCRdb to the 5' RACE reads, yields one record per CDR3 protein. The table shows hundreds of thousands of distinct CDR3 sequences, with 15% to 20% occurring only once. The junction had 4 bases not matched to a gene; V was cut back by 3 bases and J by 2 bases. The CDR3 totals 14 residues. The chain employs TRBV12-3 or TRBV12-4 and TRBJ2-7; 7 nucleotides line up with TRBD2. The TCR comes from an adult woman who had mild COVID-19 (a few samples of this study predate the infection). Cell type and time point are not known. Material for sequencing was PBMCs or a T cell subset sorted from them (not recorded which). The CDR3 sequence: CASSLERGAYEQYF. The CDR3 DNA reads as TGTGCCAGCAGTTTGGAGCGGGGCGCCTACGAGCAGTACTTC.